This TCR beta chain was recorded in a study of shared clonotypes between healthy human individuals. Broader study findings: Among several donors, roughly 5% of naive CD4 clonotypes were found in common.

As for this clone: Its antigen is currently unknown. Relative to the germline gene, one junction end is altered; a read error may explain this.

From germline, CDR1 is SGDLS and CDR2 YYNGEE. This CDR3 has 16 residues. The naive CD8 subset, CD45RO-negative cells positively selected for CCR7, excluded terminally differentiated effector memory CD45RA+ cells. Donors comprised only Caucasian adults living in Nashville, Tennessee. The assay was immunoSEQ multiplex PCR, and TCRdb's table has in-frame clones only and misses some. The sample has 2 million or so clones, about 95% seen once; the top ten hold approximately 1.2%. The chain combines TRBV9 with TRBJ1-4; no clear D. This clonotype was obtained from a young man in good health. The sample taken for sequencing was naive CD8+ T cells sorted from blood. CDR3 DNA sequence: TGTTCCAGCAGCGTAGAAGGGAAGAGCGTGAATGAAAAACTGTTTTTT. Translation gives CSSSVEGKSVNEKLFF.